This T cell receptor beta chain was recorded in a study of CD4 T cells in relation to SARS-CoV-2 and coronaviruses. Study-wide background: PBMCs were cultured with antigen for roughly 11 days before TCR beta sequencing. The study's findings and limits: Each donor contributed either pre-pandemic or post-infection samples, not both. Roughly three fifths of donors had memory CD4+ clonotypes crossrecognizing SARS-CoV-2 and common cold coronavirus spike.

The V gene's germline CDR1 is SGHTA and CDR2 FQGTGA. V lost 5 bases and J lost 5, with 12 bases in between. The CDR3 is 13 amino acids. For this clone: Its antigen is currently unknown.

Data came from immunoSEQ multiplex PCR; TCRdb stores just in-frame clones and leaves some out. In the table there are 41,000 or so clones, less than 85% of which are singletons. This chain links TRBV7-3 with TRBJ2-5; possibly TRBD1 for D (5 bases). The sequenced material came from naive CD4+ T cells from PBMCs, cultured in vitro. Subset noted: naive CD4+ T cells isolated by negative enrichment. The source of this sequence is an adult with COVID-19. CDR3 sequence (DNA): TGTGCCAGCAGCCGTGGGGCTGAGGAGACCCAGTACTTC. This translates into CASSRGAEETQYF.